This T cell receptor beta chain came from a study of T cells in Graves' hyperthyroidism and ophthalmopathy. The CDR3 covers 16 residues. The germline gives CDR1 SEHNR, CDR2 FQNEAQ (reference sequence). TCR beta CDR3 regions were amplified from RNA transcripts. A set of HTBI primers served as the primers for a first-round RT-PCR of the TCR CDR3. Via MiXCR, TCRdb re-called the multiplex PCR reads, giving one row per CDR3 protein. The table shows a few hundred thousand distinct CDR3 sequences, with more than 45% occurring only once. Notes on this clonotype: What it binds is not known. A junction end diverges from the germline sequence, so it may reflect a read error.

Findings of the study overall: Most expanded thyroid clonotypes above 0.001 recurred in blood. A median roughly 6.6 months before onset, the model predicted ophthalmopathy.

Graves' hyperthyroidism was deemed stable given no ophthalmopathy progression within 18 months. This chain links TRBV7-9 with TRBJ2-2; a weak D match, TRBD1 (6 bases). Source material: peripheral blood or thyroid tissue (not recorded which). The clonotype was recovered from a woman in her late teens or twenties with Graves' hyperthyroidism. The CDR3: CASSLTHAGDTGEPFF. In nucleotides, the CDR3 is TGTGCCAGCAGCTTAACTCACGCAGGGGACACCGGGGAGCCGTTTTTT.